Following are 18 T cell receptor beta chains from one sample sequenced in a study of cytomegalovirus exposure and HLA in healthy donors. Primers: 60 Vbeta forward and 13 Jbeta reverse. Repertoires were generated with immunoSEQ multiplex PCR, while TCRdb's copy carries only in-frame clones and drops some. The sample holds roughly 190,000 clones, more than 80% seen once. Sequenced input: PBMCs. These receptors were obtained from a woman between 50 and 59 years old in good health and CMV-seropositive.

DNA of the CDR3: TGTGCCAGCAGTGTGTGGCAAGACACCGGGGAGCTGTTTTTT. It is translated as CASSVWQDTGELFF. The chain uses TRBV2 and TRBJ2-2; D ambiguous. The CDR3 is made up of 14 amino acids. Trimming removed 4 bases from V and 3 bases from J, with 9 bases in between. Germline assignment: CDR1 SNHLY and CDR2 FYNNEI.

The chain links TRBV7-4 to TRBJ2-5; 9 nucleotides match TRBD2. This CDR3 has 17 residues. Per germline, CDR1 SGHVT and CDR2 SQSDAQ. V gave up 9 bases and J gave up 0 bases; unmatched junction bases: 14. The CDR3, as DNA: TGTGCCAGAATCTATATCGTAGCGGGGGAAGACCAAGAGACCCAGTACTTC. Amino acid sequence: CARIYIVAGEDQETQYF.

The chain employs TRBV2 and TRBJ2-2; the match to TRBD2 covers 8 bases. V shed 3 bases and J 8 bases; nucleotides not matched to a gene: 11. The CDR3 consists of 16 residues. Germline loops: CDR1 SNHLY, CDR2 FYNNEI. The CDR3 loop is CASSDSTGGLSGELFF. The DNA for the CDR3 is TGTGCCAGCAGTGATTCTACGGGGGGGCTTTCGGGGGAGCTGTTTTTT. The whole variable domain, filled in from reference TRBV2 and TRBJ2-2, reads EPEVTQTPSHQVTQMGQEVILRCVPISNHLYFYWYRQILGQKVEFLVSFYNNEISEKSEIFDDQFSVERPDGSNFTLKIRSTKLEDSAMYFCASSDSTGGLSGELFFGEGSRLTVL.

V usage is TRBV5-1 and J usage is TRBJ2-4; 12 bases are shared with TRBD2. There are 18 residues in the CDR3. Germline V gene sequence: CDR1 SGHRS, CDR2 YFSETQ. V was pared by 1 base and J by 2 bases, with 7 bases of the junction left unmatched. This CDR3 is CASSLNPSGGGTKNIQYF. Here the CDR3 DNA reads TGCGCCAGCAGCTTGAACCCTAGCGGGGGGGGGACCAAAAACATTCAGTACTTC.

The chain combines TRBV9 with TRBJ2-3; 8 nucleotides match TRBD1. Trimming cost V 3 bases and J 2 bases; bases outside gene matches: 5. The CDR3 sequence is 15 residues long. From germline, CDR1 is SGDLS and CDR2 YYNGEE. The CDR3 reads CASSARDRTTDTQYF. The CDR3 nucleotides read TGTGCCAGCAGCGCAAGGGACAGGACCACAGATACGCAGTATTTT. The complete variable domain, with remaining parts taken from reference TRBV9 and TRBJ2-3, reads DSGVTQTPKHLITATGQRVTLRCSPRSGDLSVYWYQQSLDQGLQFLIQYYNGEERAKGNILERFSAQQFPDLHSELNLSSLELGDSALYFCASSARDRTTDTQYFGPGTRLTVL.

The chain employs TRBV20-1 and TRBJ2-1; no reliable D call. Trimming left V 1 base short and J 7 bases short, with 2 bases between. The CDR3 has 10 amino acids. Germline CDR1 DFQATT, CDR2 SNEGSKA (reference sequence). The CDR3 sequence is CSARANEQFF. Here the CDR3 DNA reads TGCAGTGCTAGAGCGAATGAGCAGTTCTTC.

This clone was detected a few times. The V gene is TRBV2, the J gene TRBJ1-1; 8 bases map to TRBD1. Per the germline V gene, CDR1 is SNHLY and CDR2 is FYNNEI. This CDR3 spans 15 amino acids. J lost 1 base, V lost 2 bases, and 3 bases had no gene match. The CDR3 spells CASSERGTGNTEAFF. CDR3 DNA sequence: TGTGCCAGCAGTGAACGGGGGACAGGGAACACTGAAGCTTTCTTT.

The chain couples TRBV9 to TRBJ2-5, with D hard to call. V was shortened by 2 bases and J by 0 bases, with 5 bases between the two germline ends. This CDR3 contains 13 residues. Germline V gene data show CDR1 as SGDLS and CDR2 as YYNGEE. This CDR3 reads CASSVENQETQYF. CDR3 DNA: TGTGCCAGCAGCGTTGAGAACCAAGAGACCCAGTACTTC. Supplemented by reference TRBV9 and TRBJ2-5, the full variable domain reads DSGVTQTPKHLITATGQRVTLRCSPRSGDLSVYWYQQSLDQGLQFLIQYYNGEERAKGNILERFSAQQFPDLHSELNLSSLELGDSALYFCASSVENQETQYFGPGTRLLVL.

The V gene is TRBV29-1, the J gene TRBJ1-4; 9 bases are shared with TRBD1. The ends lost 2 bases at V and 7 bases at J; junction bases unmatched: 11. Germline lookup yields CDR1 SQVTM and CDR2 ANQGSEA. The CDR3 runs to 16 residues. CDR3 nucleotide sequence: TGCAGCGTTGAATATGAGATTGGGACAGGGATTGAAAAACTGTTTTTT. Translated, it gives CSVEYEIGTGIEKLFF.

The chain recombines TRBV5-5 with TRBJ1-4; 7 nucleotides match TRBD1. In germline, CDR1 is SGHKS, CDR2 YYEKEE (reference sequence). J was trimmed by 8 bases and V by 1 base; bases with no gene match: 8. The CDR3 consists of 15 residues. The CDR3 here is CASSLSGRGDEKLFF. CDR3 bases: TGTGCCAGCAGCTTGTCGGGCAGGGGGGACGAAAAACTGTTTTTT.

The chain carries TRBV6-1 and TRBJ1-2, with TRBD1 identical over 8 bases. The CDR3 is 17 residues long. V lost 0 bases to trimming and J lost 3 bases; unmatched junction nucleotides: 9. The germline V gene has CDR1 MNHNS and CDR2 SASEGT. The CDR3 here is CASSEALGDRTYYGYTF. Written as DNA, the CDR3 is TGTGCCAGCAGTGAAGCATTGGGGGACAGGACGTACTATGGCTACACCTTC.

V gene TRBV6-1 combines with J gene TRBJ2-5; 9 nucleotides line up with TRBD1. Per the germline V gene, CDR1 is MNHNS and CDR2 is SASEGT. J gave up 2 bases and V 4 bases, and 5 bases lay outside the gene matches. CDR3 size: 15 residues. In DNA form, the CDR3 reads TGTGCCAGCAGTGGCCGGGACAGGGTACAAGAGACCCAGTACTTC. Its translation is CASSGRDRVQETQYF.

The chain links TRBV30 to TRBJ1-5; 7 nucleotides agree with TRBD1. Germline values: CDR1 GTSNPN, CDR2 SVGIG (reference sequence). The CDR3 loop spans 14 amino acids. The ends lost 4 bases at V and 5 bases at J; junction bases unmatched: 8. Here the CDR3 DNA reads TGTGCCTGGACCAACAGGGGTGGTGATCAGCCCCAGCATTTT. Its protein product is CAWTNRGGDQPQHF.

This chain uses TRBV4-2 with TRBJ2-1; tentatively, D is TRBD1 (6 bases). With 4 bases removed from V and 6 bases from J, the gap between germline ends came to 16 bases. This CDR3 is built from 15 residues. Germline V CDR1 and CDR2: LGHNA, YNFKEQ. The CDR3 protein is CASSRPGQALNEQFF. The DNA for the CDR3 is TGTGCCAGCAGCCGCCCGGGACAAGCTCTCAATGAGCAGTTCTTC.

This clone has only one observation. The chain couples TRBV5-1 to TRBJ2-3; 8 bases fit TRBD2. Germline V lookup: CDR1 SGHRS, CDR2 YFSETQ. J gave up 0 bases and V 4 bases, and 4 bases lay outside the gene matches. CDR3 length: 15 amino acids. In DNA, the CDR3 is TGCGCCAGCAGCGCAGGGACTAGTAGCACAGATACGCAGTATTTT. This gives the protein CASSAGTSSTDTQYF. Supplemented by reference TRBV5-1 and TRBJ2-3, the full variable domain reads KAGVTQTPRYLIKTRGQQVTLSCSPISGHRSVSWYQQTPGQGLQFLFEYFSETQRNKGNFPGRFSGRQFSNSRSEMNVSTLELGDSALYLCASSAGTSSTDTQYFGPGTRLTVL.

This chain uses TRBV6-5 with TRBJ1-5, with 7 bases lining up with TRBD1. Germline assignment: CDR1 MNHEY and CDR2 SVGAGI. This CDR3 has 14 residues. V trimming: 4 bases; J trimming: 7 bases; junction bases outside the gene matches: 7. The CDR3 loop reads CASSSYRGGQPQHF. CDR3 nucleotides: TGTGCCAGCAGTTCCTACAGGGGTGGGCAGCCCCAGCATTTT.

V gene TRBV19 combines with J gene TRBJ2-7; the D gene is possibly TRBD2 (7 bases). Trimming pared 7 bases from V and 3 bases from J, leaving 13 bases between. Per germline, CDR1 LNHDA and CDR2 SQIVND (reference sequence). The CDR3 is 13 amino acids. The CDR3 DNA is TGTGCCAGTAACCAGGGAGGGGGCTACGAGCAGTACTTC. Translation gives CASNQGGGYEQYF.

The rearrangement links TRBV6-5 to TRBJ2-2; TRBD2 agrees at 7 bases. Per germline, CDR1 MNHEY and CDR2 SVGAGI. The CDR3 totals 14 residues. V lost 6 bases to trimming and J lost 7 bases; unmatched junction nucleotides: 8. The CDR3 coding sequence is TGTGCCAGCAGCCGTCGGGGGGACGGCGGGGAGCTGTTTTTT. This gives the protein CASSRRGDGGELFF.